This T cell receptor beta chain originates from a study of T cell responses to AZD1222 COVID-19 vaccine. Study-wide findings and caveats: Donors were mostly white British, more females; clonal diversity possibly underestimated. Sampled repertoires all dated from after the peak T cell response.

The CDR3 is 15 amino acids. Germline CDR1 and CDR2: LNHNV and YYDKDF (reference sequence). V dropped 0 bases and J dropped 1 base, with 9 bases sitting between them. Notes on this clone: Its antigen is currently unknown.

Measured with immunoSEQ multiplex PCR; TCRdb has only the in-frame clones, and not every one. The data contain 99,000 or so clones, around 89% of them singletons. This sequence joins TRBV15 and TRBJ1-2; D not resolved. This TCR was sampled from an adult in good health. The starting material was peripheral blood, obtained on day 0 of AZD1222 vaccination. Here the CDR3 reads CATSRDAGGNYGYTF. In nucleotides, the CDR3 is TGTGCCACCAGCAGAGATGCGGGCGGTAACTATGGCTACACCTTC.